The 27 T cell receptor beta chains reported below all come from one sample, sequenced in a study of cytomegalovirus exposure and HLA in healthy donors. Amplification used 60 Vbeta primers and 13 Jbeta primers. Data came from immunoSEQ multiplex PCR; TCRdb stores just in-frame clones and leaves some out. Among approximately 110,000 clones listed, around 77% were seen once. Sequences were obtained from PBMCs. These receptors were taken from a human donor in good health.

The V gene is TRBV28, the J gene TRBJ2-2; 8 bases fit TRBD2. Germline trimming cut 1 base from V and 6 bases from J; bases unmatched to any gene: 4. From germline, CDR1 is MDHEN and CDR2 SYDVKM. CDR3 length: 15 amino acids. CDR3 in DNA: TGTGCCAGCAGTTTATTGCCTAGCGGGTCCGGGGAGCTGTTTTTT. It is translated as CASSLLPSGSGELFF.

The rearrangement uses TRBV6-6 and TRBJ1-4; D gene uncertain. CDR3 length equals 14 residues. Trimming took off 7 bases at V and 8 bases at J, with 17 bases between the two ends. Germline V gives CDR1 MNHNY, CDR2 SVGAGI (reference sequence). DNA for the CDR3: TGTGCCAGCACCCGTCCCCCGGGGAACGAAAAACTGTTTTTT. Translated, it gives CASTRPPGNEKLFF.

This clone has just a few counts. This sequence joins TRBV19 and TRBJ2-1; 10 bases are shared with TRBD2. The CDR3 length is 15 residues. V lost 1 base, J lost 15 bases, and 12 bases stayed unmatched. In germline, CDR1 is LNHDA, CDR2 SQIVND (reference sequence). CDR3: CASSIGLAGADVVFF. In DNA, the CDR3 is TGTGCCAGTAGTATAGGGCTAGCGGGAGCCGACGTAGTGTTCTTC.

This rearrangement joins TRBV5-1 to TRBJ2-7; 13 nucleotides agree with TRBD2. Germline V gene data show CDR1 as SGHRS and CDR2 as YFSETQ. Trimming took 4 bases from V and 0 from J; bases not matched to a gene: 10. This CDR3 has 18 residues. CDR3 bases: TGCGCCAGCAGCATAACCGGGACTAGCGGGACCAGCTCCTACGAGCAGTACTTC. It is translated as CASSITGTSGTSSYEQYF.

V usage is TRBV5-1 and J usage is TRBJ2-3; 8 bases map to TRBD2. Germline values: CDR1 SGHRS, CDR2 YFSETQ. V shed 4 bases and J 4 bases; nucleotides not matched to a gene: 8. The CDR3 totals 15 residues. This chain's CDR3 is CASSNPGLGSDTQYF. CDR3 nucleotides: TGCGCCAGCAGCAACCCGGGACTAGGATCAGATACGCAGTATTTT.

This clone occurred a few times. This chain uses TRBV2 with TRBJ1-2; 9 nucleotides match TRBD1. The germline V gene has CDR1 SNHLY and CDR2 FYNNEI. J was trimmed by 4 bases and V by 4 bases; bases with no gene match: 4. CDR3 length: 14 amino acids. This CDR3 reads CASSVQGAFYGYTF. As DNA, the CDR3 is TGTGCCAGCAGTGTACAGGGGGCTTTCTATGGCTACACCTTC.

The chain combines TRBV7-8 with TRBJ2-5, with TRBD1 matching over 8 bases. The DNA end is more similar to TRBJ2-7, so the J call may be wrong. The CDR3 contains 15 residues. CDR1 SGHVS and CDR2 FQNEAQ come from the germline V gene. The CDR3 nucleotides are TGTGCCAGCAGCTCAACCGACAGGGGCTCCTACGAGCAGTACTTC. Protein: CASSSTDRGSYEQYF.

The gene calls are TRBV15 and TRBJ1-6; the D gene is possibly TRBD1 (5 bases). The CDR3 loop spans 16 amino acids. Germline lookup yields CDR1 LNHNV and CDR2 YYDKDF (reference sequence). V shed 1 base and J shed 5 bases, with 12 bases lying between them. The CDR3 loop reads CATSRAGWGDNSPLHF. The CDR3 nucleotides are TGTGCCACCAGCAGAGCAGGATGGGGGGATAATTCACCCCTCCACTTT. The variable domain in full, completed from reference TRBV15 and TRBJ1-6, reads DAMVIQNPRYQVTQFGKPVTLSCSQTLNHNVMYWYQQKSSQAPKLLFHYYDKDFNNEADTPDNFQSRRPNTSFCFLDIRSPGLGDTAMYLCATSRAGWGDNSPLHFGNGTRLTVT.

This clone occurred a few times. This chain connects TRBV19 to TRBJ1-5, with no clear D. Per the germline V gene, CDR1 is LNHDA and CDR2 is SQIVND (reference sequence). This CDR3 is built from 12 residues. Between the trimmed V and J ends, which lost 5 bases and 2 bases, there was a span of 4 bases. CDR3 DNA sequence: TGTGCCAGTAGTCAGGGCAATCAGCCCCAGCATTTT. Residues: CASSQGNQPQHF.

This clone is labeled medium-sized. This rearrangement joins TRBV19 to TRBJ2-1, with D possibly being TRBD2 (6 bases). Germline V lookup: CDR1 LNHDA, CDR2 SQIVND (reference sequence). Trimming shortened V by 4 bases and J by 1 base, and 11 bases separated the two germline ends. This CDR3 contains 15 residues. CDR3 sequence: CASSTTSSSYNEQFF. The CDR3, as DNA: TGTGCCAGTAGTACGACTAGTTCATCCTACAATGAGCAGTTCTTC.

The chain uses TRBV6-5 and TRBJ2-1; 12 bases are shared with TRBD2. V gave up 6 bases and J gave up 7 bases; unmatched junction bases: 7. CDR3 length equals 15 residues. The germline CDR1 and CDR2 sequences are MNHEY and SVGAGI. CDR3 bases: TGTGCCAGCAGGGCCACTAGCGGGAGGTATAATGAGCAGTTCTTC. Translation gives CASRATSGRYNEQFF.

V is TRBV10-1 and J is TRBJ2-5; 10 bases are a match to TRBD1. The CDR3 totals 16 residues. Germline-derived CDR1 and CDR2 are WNHNN and SYGVQD (reference sequence). Trimming removed 6 bases from V and 2 bases from J; junction bases left unmatched: 9. The CDR3 coding sequence is TGCGCCAGCAGCGACACCCGGGACAGGGGTCAAGAGACCCAGTACTTC. The encoded protein is CASSDTRDRGQETQYF.

This clone was found once. The gene calls are TRBV6-5 and TRBJ1-5; D is uncertain. CDR1 is MNHEY, CDR2 SVGAGI, per germline. This CDR3 has 15 residues. The V end lost 4 bases, the J end lost 0 bases, and 10 bases lay between the germline ends. The CDR3 nucleotides are TGTGCCAGCAGTTTGGAGGGATATAGCAATCAGCCCCAGCATTTT. It yields the protein CASSLEGYSNQPQHF.

The V and J genes are TRBV28 and TRBJ1-3, with TRBD1 as a possible D gene (5 bases). The CDR3 is 15 residues long. V was trimmed by 2 bases and J by 0 bases, leaving 8 bases between them. Germline assignment: CDR1 MDHEN and CDR2 SYDVKM. The CDR3 is CASSLRGLSGNTIYF. The CDR3 DNA is TGTGCCAGCAGTTTAAGGGGCCTCTCTGGAAACACCATATATTTT.

CDR3 loop: CASNSRSGRARWGTDTQYF. The CDR3 DNA sequence: TGTGCCAGCAATTCTCGGAGCGGGAGGGCCCGTTGGGGCACAGATACGCAGTATTTT. The chain is built from TRBV27 and TRBJ2-3, with 10 positions matching TRBD2. The CDR3 sequence is 19 residues long. With 7 bases clipped from V and 1 base from J, the junction kept 17 bases outside the gene matches. In germline, CDR1 is MNHEY, CDR2 SMNVEV (reference sequence).

V gene TRBV6-1 combines with J gene TRBJ2-7, with a possible D match to TRBD2 (5 bases). The CDR3 contains 12 residues. In germline, CDR1 is MNHNS, CDR2 SASEGT. V lost 7 bases to trimming and J lost 7 bases, with 14 bases between them. This CDR3 reads CASNPITGEQYF. The CDR3 DNA reads TGTGCCAGCAACCCTATTACGGGGGAGCAGTACTTC.

This clone was seen more than once but under ten times. This chain connects TRBV19 to TRBJ1-2; 11 bases fit TRBD1. This CDR3 is built from 15 residues. CDR1 and CDR2 (germline): LNHDA, SQIVND (reference sequence). V trimming: 8 bases; J trimming: 4 bases; junction bases outside the gene matches: 9. This CDR3 is CASFSRTGGSYGYTF. For the CDR3, the DNA is TGTGCCAGTTTTTCTCGGACAGGGGGCAGCTATGGCTACACCTTC.

V is TRBV20-1 and J is TRBJ2-7; D perhaps matches TRBD1 (6 bases). CDR1 is DFQATT, CDR2 SNEGSKA, per germline (reference sequence). This CDR3 region has 11 residues. Trimming took 6 bases from V and 4 from J, leaving 10 bases between them. This CDR3 is CSALTGYEQYF. Written as DNA, the CDR3 is TGCAGTGCCCTAACAGGGTACGAGCAGTACTTC.

As to this clone: An end of the junction differs from the germline gene, which may be a read error. The same CDR3 arises from other DNA sequences in this sample as well. The CDR3 DNA reads as TGCGCCAGCAGCTTAGGGTCTGTCGGGAGTGAGGGTCAGTTCTTC. Residues: CASSLGSVGSEGQFF. The V and J genes are TRBV7-6 and TRBJ2-1, with D possibly being TRBD2 (6 bases). Germline V gene data show CDR1 as SGHVS and CDR2 as FNYEAQ. CDR3 length: 15 amino acids.

The table lists this clone with a few counts. Its ends do not fully match the called genes, so a read error is possible. The chain is built from TRBV19 and TRBJ2-6, with 7 bases matching TRBD1. Germline-derived CDR1 and CDR2 are LNHDA and SQIVND (reference sequence). The CDR3 spans 17 residues. Here the CDR3 DNA reads TGTGCCAGTAGTATCGGGACAGACACCTCTGGGGCCAACGGCCTGACTTTC. Translating it yields CASSIGTDTSGANGLTF. The complete variable domain, with remaining parts taken from reference TRBV19 and TRBJ2-6, reads DGGITQSPKYLFRKEGQNVTLSCEQNLNHDAMYWYRQDPGQGLRLIYYSQIVNDFQKGDIAEGYSVSREKKESFPLTVTSAQKNPTAFYLCASSIGTDTSGANGLTFGAGSRLTVL.

This chain connects TRBV2 to TRBJ2-7; 9 positions match TRBD2. Germline loops: CDR1 SNHLY, CDR2 FYNNEI. This CDR3 is built from 13 residues. Trimming at V came to 10 bases and at J to 2 bases, leaving 6 bases not matched to a gene. CDR3 DNA sequence: TGTGCCAAACGACTAGCGGACGCCTACGAGCAGTACTTC. Its translation: CAKRLADAYEQYF.

As DNA, the CDR3 is TGTGCCAGCAGCTCTCCCTACGAGCAGTACTTC. Protein product: CASSSPYEQYF. This chain links TRBV7-9 with TRBJ2-7; D is uncertain. With 4 bases removed from V and 2 bases from J, the gap between germline ends came to 3 bases. Germline V lookup: CDR1 SEHNR, CDR2 FQNEAQ (reference sequence). The CDR3 consists of 11 residues.

The chain combines TRBV6-6 with TRBJ2-7; TRBD1 agrees at 8 bases. The CDR3 is 13 amino acids. Unmatched junction bases numbered 10, after V lost 8 bases and J lost 7 bases. CDR1 and CDR2 from the germline V gene are MNHNY and SVGAGI (reference sequence). The CDR3 bases are TGTGCCAGCCTTGACAGGGGTGGCCAGGAGCAGTACTTC. Translated, it gives CASLDRGGQEQYF.

The rearrangement uses TRBV30 and TRBJ1-2; TRBD1 matches at 11 bases. Germline loops: CDR1 GTSNPN, CDR2 SVGIG (reference sequence). The CDR3 runs 13 residues. V trimming: 8 bases; J trimming: 7 bases; junction bases outside the gene matches: 9. The DNA of the CDR3 is TGTGCCGGAAAGGACAGGGGGCGTTTTGGCTACACCTTC. Amino acid sequence: CAGKDRGRFGYTF.

This clone has a handful of counts. The rearrangement links TRBV6-5 to TRBJ2-7; 9 positions match TRBD1. Germline V gene data show CDR1 as MNHEY and CDR2 as SVGAGI. This CDR3 is 14 amino acids long. After removal of 5 bases from V and 2 bases from J, the junction contained 4 bases not matched to a gene. In nucleotides, the CDR3 is TGTGCCAGCAGTGAAACAGGGGGCCCCTACGAGCAGTACTTC. Amino acid sequence: CASSETGGPYEQYF.

This clone has only a few counts. The junction differs from germline at one of its ends, possibly a read error. This chain uses TRBV10-1 with TRBJ2-7; TRBD1 matches at 9 bases. Germline V CDR1 and CDR2: WNHNN, SYGVQD (reference sequence). This CDR3 has 15 amino acids. DNA of the CDR3: TGCGCCAGCAGTGATACCGGGACAGGGTCGGGGGCTTGGAACTTC. Protein: CASSDTGTGSGAWNF.

This clone was counted between two and nine times. The chain couples TRBV10-3 to TRBJ2-1, with 7 bases aligning to TRBD2. V dropped 6 bases and J dropped 4; count of bases not matched to a gene: 9. This CDR3 spans 15 amino acids. CDR1 is ENHRY, CDR2 SYGVKD, per germline. This CDR3 reads CAISPFSGLYNEQFF. The CDR3 DNA is TGTGCCATCAGCCCCTTTAGCGGGCTATACAATGAGCAGTTCTTC.